The TCR beta chain described here comes from a study of cytomegalovirus exposure and HLA in healthy donors. Study-level results: The authors listed 150 to 200 TCR beta chains as cytomegalovirus-associated.

Germline V gene lookup returns CDR1 LGHNT and CDR2 FRNRAP. V lost 0 bases to trimming and J lost 3 bases; unmatched junction nucleotides: 5. The CDR3 loop spans 15 amino acids. Measured with immunoSEQ multiplex PCR; TCRdb has only the in-frame clones, and not every one. There are about 65,000 clones in the sample; under 95% occur only once, and 1.3% lies in the top ten. Worth noting for this clone: Its antigen remains unidentified.

The TCR originated in a woman aged 18 to 35 in good health and CMV-seronegative. This sequence joins TRBV12-5 and TRBJ2-7; 7 positions match TRBD2. Sequencing input: PBMCs. DNA of the CDR3: TGTGCTAGTGGTTTGGTACGGGGAGGGAGCTACGAGCAGTACTTC. Translated, it gives CASGLVRGGSYEQYF.